These 25 T cell receptor beta chains share one sample of origin, sequenced in a study of blood T cell repertoires in COVID-19. Produced via immunoSEQ multiplex PCR; TCRdb's table is partial and in-frame only. In the table there are around 100,000 clones, under 90% of which are singletons. Sequencing was done on a sample of peripheral blood. These receptors were obtained from a human donor in a cohort sampled during active COVID-19.

This chain links TRBV7-2 with TRBJ2-2; D remains unclear. With 2 bases removed from V and 1 base from J, the gap between germline ends came to 8 bases. Germline V gives CDR1 SGHTA, CDR2 FQGNSA. The CDR3 contains 15 residues. This CDR3 is CASSLWRMNTGELFF. In DNA form, the CDR3 reads TGTGCCAGCAGCTTATGGCGGATGAACACCGGGGAGCTGTTTTTT.

J is TRBJ2-7 and V is TRBV3-1 (or the pseudogene TRBV3-2); D gene unclear. Looked up from germline, CDR1 is LGHDT and CDR2 is YNNKEL (reference sequence). V lost 0 bases to trimming and J lost 1 base, with 7 bases between them. The CDR3 is made up of 14 amino acids. The CDR3 region is CASSQDPTSYEQYF. In DNA form, the CDR3 reads TGTGCCAGCAGCCAAGACCCGACTTCCTACGAGCAGTACTTC.

Comments on this clone: Other DNA sequences in the sample encode the same CDR3. V is TRBV6-5 and J is TRBJ1-5; 11 bases map to TRBD1. Per germline, CDR1 MNHEY and CDR2 SVGAGI. The CDR3 is 14 amino acids. With V trimmed by 6 bases and J by 6 bases, 4 bases remained unmatched. The CDR3 region is CASSRTGGSQPQHF. In DNA, the CDR3 is TGTGCCAGCAGCCGGACAGGGGGCAGTCAGCCCCAGCATTTT.

The CDR3 bases are TGCGCCAGCAGCTTGACAGGGGGGAACAATCAGCCCCAGCATTTT. This codes for CASSLTGGNNQPQHF. The chain combines TRBV5-1 with TRBJ1-5, with TRBD1 identical over 8 bases. V was clipped by 1 base and J by 3 bases; unmatched bases: 3. The CDR3 contains 15 residues. Germline CDR1 is SGHRS and CDR2 is YFSETQ.

This chain links TRBV19 with TRBJ1-1; TRBD1 agrees at 7 bases. Germline V gives CDR1 LNHDA, CDR2 SQIVND (reference sequence). The junction had 7 bases not matched to a gene; V was cut back by 7 bases and J by 2 bases. This CDR3 is built from 14 residues. Written as DNA, the CDR3 is TGTGCCAGTATCGAGACAGGGCTAAACACTGAAGCTTTCTTT. This translates into CASIETGLNTEAFF.

This clone was counted a single time. This rearrangement joins TRBV6-6 to TRBJ1-1, with D maybe TRBD1 (5 bases). Germline CDR1 reads MNHNY; CDR2 reads SVGAGI (reference sequence). This CDR3 is 16 amino acids long. Trimming shortened V by 3 bases and J by 6 bases, and 20 bases separated the two germline ends. The CDR3 protein is CASSYSSRQRGAEAFF. The CDR3 nucleotides are TGTGCCAGCAGTTATTCGTCCCGACAGCGGGGCGCTGAAGCTTTCTTT.

V and J are TRBV19 and TRBJ2-4; TRBD2 matches at 14 bases. V trimming: 3 bases; J trimming: 3 bases; junction bases outside the gene matches: 10. This CDR3 spans 19 amino acids. CDR1 and CDR2 from the germline V gene are LNHDA and SQIVND (reference sequence). CDR3 amino acids: CASSISSGTSGSGKNIQYF. CDR3 DNA sequence: TGTGCCAGTAGTATCTCCTCCGGGACTAGCGGGAGTGGCAAAAACATTCAGTACTTC. The variable domain in full, completed from reference TRBV19 and TRBJ2-4, reads DGGITQSPKYLFRKEGQNVTLSCEQNLNHDAMYWYRQDPGQGLRLIYYSQIVNDFQKGDIAEGYSVSREKKESFPLTVTSAQKNPTAFYLCASSISSGTSGSGKNIQYFGAGTRLSVL.

The gene calls are TRBV18 and TRBJ2-7; TRBD2 might be the D (5 bases). V lost 1 base to trimming and J lost 2 bases, with 9 bases between them. This CDR3 has 14 residues. The germline V gene encodes CDR1 KGHSH and CDR2 LQKENI. CDR3 nucleotides: TGTGCCAGCTCACCACAGGACGGGACCTACGAGCAGTACTTC. Its protein is CASSPQDGTYEQYF.

This clone was observed a handful of times. V is TRBV3-1 (or the pseudogene TRBV3-2) and J is TRBJ2-7; D is unresolved. V was trimmed by 1 base and J by 6 bases, leaving 7 bases between them. This CDR3 spans 12 amino acids. CDR1 and CDR2 from the germline V gene are LGHDT and YNNKEL (reference sequence). CDR3 protein: CASSQGGGEQYF. DNA for the CDR3: TGTGCCAGCAGCCAAGGAGGTGGCGAGCAGTACTTC.

J is TRBJ2-2 and V is TRBV19; 10 nucleotides align to TRBD2. The germline V gene encodes CDR1 LNHDA and CDR2 SQIVND (reference sequence). The CDR3 consists of 16 residues. The V gene end was trimmed by 0 bases and the J gene end by 6 bases; junction bases not matched to a gene: 4. The CDR3 here is CASSIDLAGVAGELFF. CDR3 nucleotide sequence: TGTGCCAGTAGTATAGATCTAGCGGGAGTGGCCGGGGAGCTGTTTTTT. Looking up the rest from reference TRBV19 and TRBJ2-2 gives the full variable domain: DGGITQSPKYLFRKEGQNVTLSCEQNLNHDAMYWYRQDPGQGLRLIYYSQIVNDFQKGDIAEGYSVSREKKESFPLTVTSAQKNPTAFYLCASSIDLAGVAGELFFGEGSRLTVL.

The chain recombines TRBV28 with TRBJ1-5; the match to TRBD1 covers 10 bases. J gave up 6 bases and V 5 bases, and 10 bases lay outside the gene matches. The V gene's germline CDR1 is MDHEN and CDR2 SYDVKM. The CDR3 has 16 residues. CDR3 residues: CASSPRTGGRGQPQHF. The CDR3 coding sequence is TGTGCCAGCAGTCCTCGGACAGGGGGACGGGGTCAGCCCCAGCATTTT. Together with reference TRBV28 and TRBJ1-5, the CDR3 gives the full variable domain: DVKVTQSSRYLVKRTGEKVFLECVQDMDHENMFWYRQDPGLGLRLIYFSYDVKMKEKGDIPEGYSVSREKKERFSLILESASTNQTSMYLCASSPRTGGRGQPQHFGDGTRLSIL.

The chain couples TRBV6-2 or TRBV6-3 to TRBJ1-2, with 10 bases identical to TRBD1. CDR1 and CDR2 from the germline V gene are MNHEY and SVGEGT. CDR3 length: 16 residues. The V gene end was trimmed by 4 bases and the J gene end by 8 bases; junction bases not matched to a gene: 13. CDR3 sequence: CASSSGTGAKTDGYTF. CDR3 in DNA: TGTGCCAGCAGTTCCGGGACAGGGGCGAAAACTGACGGCTACACCTTC.

CDR3 region: CASSLVAGASYEQYF. In nucleotides, the CDR3 is TGCGCCAGCAGCTTGGTAGCGGGGGCCTCCTACGAGCAGTACTTC. This rearrangement joins TRBV5-1 to TRBJ2-7, with 9 bases fitting TRBD2. Germline V gene data show CDR1 as SGHRS and CDR2 as YFSETQ. This CDR3 has 15 residues. With 0 bases clipped from V and 0 bases from J, the junction kept 1 base outside the gene matches.

The chain links TRBV20-1 to TRBJ1-2; D is unresolved. The CDR3 loop spans 12 amino acids. V lost 3 bases and J lost 7, with 12 bases in between. The germline V gene has CDR1 DFQATT and CDR2 SNEGSKA (reference sequence). The CDR3 region has the DNA TGCAGTGCTAGTAATCGGGGAGGTGGCTACACCTTC. Translation gives CSASNRGGGYTF.

V is TRBV18 and J is TRBJ2-3; 9 bases are a match to TRBD1. V lost 0 bases and J lost 3; bases outside the gene matches: 4. In germline, CDR1 is KGHSH, CDR2 LQKENI. CDR3 length: 16 amino acids. CDR3 nucleotide sequence: TGTGCCAGCTCACCACCCGGGACAGGGACTACAGATACGCAGTATTTT. It yields the protein CASSPPGTGTTDTQYF.

The V gene is TRBV19, the J gene TRBJ1-3; D not resolved. Germline CDR1 reads LNHDA; CDR2 reads SQIVND (reference sequence). Between the trimmed V and J ends, which lost 7 bases and 0 bases, there was a span of 19 bases. This CDR3 is built from 17 residues. CDR3 DNA sequence: TGTGCCAGTAATCCCTCGCACTTGGAGCTCTCTGGAAACACCATATATTTT. Translating gives CASNPSHLELSGNTIYF. Based on the CDR3 plus reference TRBV19 and TRBJ1-3, the full variable domain is DGGITQSPKYLFRKEGQNVTLSCEQNLNHDAMYWYRQDPGQGLRLIYYSQIVNDFQKGDIAEGYSVSREKKESFPLTVTSAQKNPTAFYLCASNPSHLELSGNTIYFGEGSWLTVV.

The genes are TRBV19 and TRBJ1-5; 9 nucleotides align to TRBD1. The J segment lost 5 bases and the V segment lost 4 bases, leaving 3 bases of the junction unmatched. The length of the CDR3 is 14 residues. The V gene's germline CDR1 is LNHDA and CDR2 SQIVND (reference sequence). The CDR3, as DNA: TGTGCCAGTAGTACCACAGGGGGCCATCAGCCCCAGCATTTT. Protein: CASSTTGGHQPQHF.

The genes are TRBV7-8 and TRBJ2-5; D gene unclear. With 6 bases removed from V and 5 bases from J, the gap between germline ends came to 7 bases. The germline gives CDR1 SGHVS, CDR2 FQNEAQ. This CDR3 region has 11 residues. For the CDR3, the DNA is TGTGCCAGCAGTCGCCAGGAGACCCAGTACTTC. As protein: CASSRQETQYF.

The sample holds a few counts of this clone. This rearrangement joins TRBV9 to TRBJ2-5; perhaps TRBD1 as D (5 bases). The CDR3 runs to 13 residues. Germline CDR1 is SGDLS and CDR2 is YYNGEE. With 3 bases removed from V and 4 bases from J, the gap between germline ends came to 10 bases. CDR3 sequence (DNA): TGTGCCAGCAGCGCCCAGGGTCGAGAGACCCAGTACTTC. Residues: CASSAQGRETQYF. Full variable domain (rest looked up from reference TRBV9 and TRBJ2-5): DSGVTQTPKHLITATGQRVTLRCSPRSGDLSVYWYQQSLDQGLQFLIQYYNGEERAKGNILERFSAQQFPDLHSELNLSSLELGDSALYFCASSAQGRETQYFGPGTRLLVL.

V usage is TRBV5-1 and J usage is TRBJ2-7; 8 bases match TRBD2. V shed 5 bases and J 0 bases; nucleotides not matched to a gene: 10. CDR1 and CDR2 (germline): SGHRS, YFSETQ. The CDR3 extends over 16 amino acids. This chain's CDR3 is CASRGTRGGSSYEQYF. The CDR3 DNA follows: TGCGCCAGCAGGGGGACTCGCGGGGGGAGCTCCTACGAGCAGTACTTC.

This rearrangement joins TRBV4-3 to TRBJ1-2; no firm D call. This CDR3 is 12 amino acids long. Trimming left V 1 base short and J 10 bases short, with 10 bases between. The germline V gene has CDR1 LGHNA and CDR2 YSLEER. CDR3 sequence reads: CASSQGYSLYTF. The CDR3 bases are TGCGCCAGCAGCCAAGGATACTCGCTCTACACCTTC.

The chain has TRBV19 and TRBJ1-6; TRBD1 is a possible D gene (5 bases). This CDR3 has 14 amino acids. Trimming cost V 8 bases and J 9 bases, with 17 bases left between them. Germline V gives CDR1 LNHDA, CDR2 SQIVND (reference sequence). CDR3 DNA: TGTGCCAGTTCGGACACTGGTCTAGGTTCACCCCTCCACTTT. Its protein product is CASSDTGLGSPLHF.

The J gene is TRBJ2-1, the V gene TRBV6-6, with 10 bases aligning to TRBD2. There are 15 residues in the CDR3. With 4 bases clipped from V and 7 bases from J, the junction kept 7 bases outside the gene matches. Germline values: CDR1 MNHNY, CDR2 SVGAGI (reference sequence). The CDR3 here is CASSFTSGTWNEQFF. DNA for the CDR3: TGTGCCAGCAGTTTCACTAGCGGGACGTGGAATGAGCAGTTCTTC.

The genes are TRBV5-1 and TRBJ2-2, with a tentative D call TRBD1 (6 bases). Germline CDR1 and CDR2: SGHRS and YFSETQ. The CDR3 is made up of 15 amino acids. With 4 bases removed from V and 0 bases from J, the gap between germline ends came to 10 bases. CDR3 sequence (DNA): TGCGCCAGCAGCGCTGGACAGCCGAACACCGGGGAGCTGTTTTTT. This gives the protein CASSAGQPNTGELFF.

CDR3 in DNA: TGCGCCAGCAGCTCCATCAGCGGGGTGGGGACAGATACGCAGTATTTT. Protein sequence: CASSSISGVGTDTQYF. This chain joins TRBV5-1 and TRBJ2-3, with 7 bases matching TRBD2. This CDR3 comprises 16 residues. Losses at the gene ends were 3 bases for V and 3 bases for J; bases not matched to a gene: 10. Germline V lookup: CDR1 SGHRS, CDR2 YFSETQ.